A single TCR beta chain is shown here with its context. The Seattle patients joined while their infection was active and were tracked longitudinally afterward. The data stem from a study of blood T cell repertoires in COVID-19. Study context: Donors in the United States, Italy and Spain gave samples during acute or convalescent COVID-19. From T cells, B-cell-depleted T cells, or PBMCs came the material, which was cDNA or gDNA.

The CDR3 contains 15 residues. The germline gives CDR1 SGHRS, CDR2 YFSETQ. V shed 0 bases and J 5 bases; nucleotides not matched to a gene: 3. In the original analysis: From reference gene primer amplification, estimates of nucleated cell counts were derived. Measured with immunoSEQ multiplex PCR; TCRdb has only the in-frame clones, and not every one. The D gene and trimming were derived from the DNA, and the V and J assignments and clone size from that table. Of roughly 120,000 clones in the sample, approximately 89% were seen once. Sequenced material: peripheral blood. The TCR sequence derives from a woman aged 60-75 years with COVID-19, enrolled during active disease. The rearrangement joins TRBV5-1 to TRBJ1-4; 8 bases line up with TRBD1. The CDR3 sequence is CASSLETGENEKLFF. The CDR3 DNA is TGCGCCAGCAGCTTGGAGACAGGGGAAAATGAAAAACTGTTTTTT.